This T cell receptor (beta chain) is from a study of cytomegalovirus exposure and HLA in healthy donors. The donors formed part of the roughly 120-subject validation cohort, distinct from the approximately 670-subject first cohort. Method: immunoSEQ multiplex PCR; TCRdb's copy keeps in-frame clones and lacks some. Among approximately 160,000 clones listed, 85% to 90% were seen once. Study-level points and caveats: Investigators reported under 200 TCR beta chains as tied to cytomegalovirus.

CDR1 is MNHNS, CDR2 SASEGT, per germline. V lost 3 bases, J lost 2 bases, and 7 bases lay in between. The length of the CDR3 is 13 residues. As to this clone: The antigen is undetermined.

The sequence derives from a woman under 30 in good health and CMV-seropositive. Sequencing was carried out using PBMCs. The chain has TRBV6-1 and TRBJ1-1; no firm D call. The CDR3 loop reads CASSDVRNTEAFF. The CDR3 nucleotides read TGTGCCAGCAGTGATGTCAGAAACACTGAAGCTTTCTTT.